A selection of T cell receptor beta chains follows, all from one sample in a study of cytomegalovirus exposure and HLA in healthy donors. Sequencing was performed with immunoSEQ multiplex PCR; in TCRdb, only in-frame clones are kept and a portion is missing. The sample yields roughly 200,000 clones, 70% to 85% seen once. The sample comprised PBMCs. These receptors all stem from a woman between 40 and 50 years old in good health and CMV-seronegative. The CDR3 runs from the conserved cysteine through the conserved F or W. Each record gives: D gene, V gene, clone size, CDR3 length, J gene, CDR3 DNA, CDR3 protein. A D gene is named only where the DNA matches it firmly. Not every row has a clone size; where given, it reads once, few, many or a size class.

>TRBD2|TRBV7-9|NA|16|TRBJ2-5
TGTGCCAGCAGCACTCTAGCGGGTTACTACCAAGAGACCCAGTACTTC
CASSTLAGYYQETQYF
>NA|TRBV7-9|NA|15|TRBJ1-3
TGTGCCAGCAGCGACCGCGGGACGCCGGGAAACACCATATATTTT
CASSDRGTPGNTIYF
>NA|TRBV4-3|NA|16|TRBJ1-4
TGCGCCAGCAGCCATTTGGTTGGGACTGGGTCGGAAAAACTGTTTTTT
CASSHLVGTGSEKLFF
>NA|TRBV30|NA|15|TRBJ1-1
TGTGCCTGGGGGTGGGGGGGGCGGGCTAACACTGAAGCTTTCTTT
CAWGWGGRANTEAFF
>NA|TRBV4-1|NA|14|TRBJ2-1
TGCGCCAGCAGCCAAACTTTCTCCTACAATGAGCAGTTCTTC
CASSQTFSYNEQFF
>NA|TRBV28|NA|14|TRBJ1-6
TGTGCCAGCAGTACGGACAGTAATAATTCACCCCTCCACTTT
CASSTDSNNSPLHF
>TRBD1|TRBV5-6|NA|16|TRBJ2-2
TGTGCCAGCAGCTTGGTTGACAGGGGGGACACCGGGGAGCTGTTTTTT
CASSLVDRGDTGELFF
>TRBD2|TRBV11-2|NA|14|TRBJ2-1
TGTGCCAGCAGCTCGGGGGGGCGAAGGGATGAGCAGTTCTTC
CASSSGGRRDEQFF
>NA|TRBV2|NA|13|TRBJ1-5
TGTGCCAGCGAACTCAGGGCTTTAGAACCCCAGCATTTT
CASELRALEPQHF
>TRBD1|TRBV18|NA|14|TRBJ1-1
TGTGCCAGCTCACCGGGACAGGGAATGACTGAAGCTTTCTTT
CASSPGQGMTEAFF
>TRBD1|TRBV2|NA|17|TRBJ2-1
TGTGCCAGCAGAATGGGGGACAGCCGCCCTCCACCCAATGAGCAGTTCTTC
CASRMGDSRPPPNEQFF
>NA|TRBV28|NA|15|TRBJ1-2
TGTGCCAGCAACACCCCGGGCGGGGGGCTGGATGGCTACACCTTC
CASNTPGGGLDGYTF
>TRBD1|TRBV5-1|NA|14|TRBJ2-7
TGCGCCAGCAGCTCCGGGACAGGGATATACGAGCAGTACTTC
CASSSGTGIYEQYF
>TRBD1|TRBV30|NA|13|TRBJ2-5
TGTGCCTTTTCCCAAAACAGGGGGGAGACCCAGTACTTC
CAFSQNRGETQYF
>NA|TRBV14|NA|11|TRBJ1-1
TGTGCCAGCAGCCAAGGTATTGAAGCTTTCTTT
CASSQGIEAFF
>TRBD1|TRBV15|NA|17|TRBJ2-3
TGTGCCACCAGCAGAGATACGGCAGGGGGACGCACAGATACGCAGTATTTT
CATSRDTAGGRTDTQYF
>TRBD1|TRBV9|NA|17|TRBJ1-2
TGTGCCAGCAGCGTAGATTGGGGGGGACAGGACATCTATGGCTACACCTTC
CASSVDWGGQDIYGYTF
>NA|TRBV7-9|NA|16|TRBJ1-3
TGTTCCAGCAGCTTTGGGCAGGGTCTTGCTGGAAACACCATATATTTT
CSSSFGQGLAGNTIYF
>TRBD2|TRBV29-1|NA|18|TRBJ2-7
TGCAGCGTTGCGAGGTCTAGCGGGGAAGGCACCAACGAGTACGAGCAGTACTTC
CSVARSSGEGTNEYEQYF
>TRBD1|TRBV27|NA|15|TRBJ2-1
TGTGCCAGCTCCTCGCCGGGACAGGGGAACAATGAGCAGTTCTTC
CASSSPGQGNNEQFF
>TRBD2|TRBV29-1|NA|17|TRBJ2-3
TGCAGCGTTGAAGTGTACAGCGGGGGGTCGATCACAGATACGCAGTATTTT
CSVEVYSGGSITDTQYF
>TRBD1|TRBV7-6|NA|14|TRBJ2-1
TGTGCCAGCAGCTTAAACTCAGGGGGAAGTGAGCAGTTCTTC
CASSLNSGGSEQFF
>NA|TRBV30|NA|12|TRBJ1-1
TGTGCCTGGACGGCGGGGTCCCCTGAAGCTTTCTTT
CAWTAGSPEAFF
>TRBD2|TRBV14|NA|14|TRBJ2-1
TGTGCCAGCAGCCGGACTAGCAGATACAATGAGCAGTTCTTC
CASSRTSRYNEQFF
>TRBD1|TRBV11-2|NA|14|TRBJ1-1
TGTGCCAGCAGCCCCTCGACAGGGTACACTGAAGCTTTCTTT
CASSPSTGYTEAFF
>NA|TRBV5-4|NA|14|TRBJ2-2
TGTGCCACCTCGCAGGCACCGAACACCGGGGAGCTGTTTTTT
CATSQAPNTGELFF
>NA|TRBV4-2|NA|16|TRBJ1-5
TGTGCCAGCAGCCAAGGAGATCTTGACAGTAATCAGCCCCAGCATTTT
CASSQGDLDSNQPQHF
>TRBD1|TRBV2|NA|14|TRBJ1-1
TGTGCCAGCAGCGACGCGTACAGGGGCCCTGAAGCTTTCTTT
CASSDAYRGPEAFF
>NA|TRBV13|NA|14|TRBJ2-7
TGTGCCAGCAGCCCCAGGGGTATGGGCTACGAGCAGTACTTC
CASSPRGMGYEQYF
>TRBD2|TRBV6-5|NA|14|TRBJ2-7
TGTGCCAGCAGCCTTGGGGGGGGAAATTACGAGCAGTACTTC
CASSLGGGNYEQYF
>NA|TRBV7-8|NA|12|TRBJ1-1
TGTGCCAGCAGCCGACTGAATACTGAAGCTTTCTTT
CASSRLNTEAFF
>NA|TRBV7-9|once|12|TRBJ1-1
TGTTCCAGCAGCTTAACAGACACTGAAGCTTTCTTT
CSSSLTDTEAFF
>NA|TRBV7-6|few|15|TRBJ2-7
TGTGCCAGCAGCTCCGGTCCACTGAGCTCCTACGAGCAGTACTTC
CASSSGPLSSYEQYF
>TRBD1|TRBV4-1|NA|17|TRBJ2-7
TGCGCCAGCAGCCAAGATCCCCCGACAGGGACGACCTACGAGCAGTACTTC
CASSQDPPTGTTYEQYF
>NA|TRBV30|NA|13|TRBJ1-2
TGTGCCTGGAGTGTCAAGGGGAACTATGGCTACACCTTC
CAWSVKGNYGYTF
>TRBD2|TRBV4-1|NA|16|TRBJ2-2
TGCGCCAGCAGCCAAGCCGGGGGGGTGAGGACCGGGGAGCTGTTTTTT
CASSQAGGVRTGELFF
>NA|TRBV25-1|NA|15|TRBJ2-7
TGTGCCAGCAGTGAATCGGGAAGGACAGCACGCGAGCAGTACTTC
CASSESGRTAREQYF
>TRBD1|TRBV7-3|NA|16|TRBJ2-2
TGTGCCAGCAGCTTAATAGGGACAGGGCTCACCGGGGAGCTGTTTTTT
CASSLIGTGLTGELFF
>TRBD2|TRBV10-3|NA|15|TRBJ2-1
TGTGCCACCACGGGGGGCGGGGGGAGAGGAAATGAGCAGTTCTTC
CATTGGGGRGNEQFF
>NA|TRBV28|NA|13|TRBJ2-1
TGTGCCAGCAGTTTCAGCGAGGCCATTGAGCAGTTCTTC
CASSFSEAIEQFF
>TRBD1|TRBV19|NA|14|TRBJ1-3
TGTGCCACTAAAACAGGGGGCGCGGGAAACACCATATATTTT
CATKTGGAGNTIYF
>TRBD1|TRBV18|few|12|TRBJ2-7
TGTGCCAGCTCACCACAAGGGACAGGCCAGTACTTC
CASSPQGTGQYF
>NA|TRBV18|NA|12|TRBJ2-1
TGTGCCAGCTCACAAGACAGGAATGAGCAGTTCTTC
CASSQDRNEQFF
>NA|TRBV19|NA|13|TRBJ1-1
TGTGCCAGTAGTCCACCAAGCAACACTGAAGCTTTCTTT
CASSPPSNTEAFF
>NA|TRBV7-2|NA|13|TRBJ2-3
TGTGCCAGCAGTAAGGACTCCACAGATACGCAGTATTTT
CASSKDSTDTQYF
>TRBD1|TRBV27|NA|18|TRBJ2-6
TGTGCCAGCAGTTTACTTTTGACAGGGGATACTGGGGCCAACGTCCTGACTTTC
CASSLLLTGDTGANVLTF
>NA|TRBV6-5|NA|14|TRBJ2-1
TGTGCCAGCAGTCGGGACGCTCGGAGGGATGAGCAGTTCTTC
CASSRDARRDEQFF
>NA|TRBV6-1|few|12|TRBJ1-1
TGTGCCAGCACGGGAGGTGGGGCAGAAGCTTTCTTT
CASTGGGAEAFF
>NA|TRBV7-9|NA|15|TRBJ1-2
TGTGCCAGCAGCTTAGGGACAGCTGTCAAGGATGGCTACACCTTC
CASSLGTAVKDGYTF
>NA|TRBV5-5|once|15|TRBJ2-2
TGTGCCAGCAGCTTGTACGGAAGCGGTACGGGGGAGCTGTTTTTT
CASSLYGSGTGELFF
>NA|TRBV2|few|13|TRBJ1-1
TGTGCCAGCAGTTCTGGGAATGCCGGGGGAGCTTTCTTT
CASSSGNAGGAFF
>TRBD1|TRBV5-1|NA|16|TRBJ2-1
TGCGCCAGCAGCTCCTCCGGGACAGGGAATTGGCATGAGCAGTTCTTC
CASSSSGTGNWHEQFF
>NA|TRBV30|NA|14|TRBJ2-7
TGTGCCTGGAGTGTATCGGGGTTAGACTACGAGCAGTACTTC
CAWSVSGLDYEQYF
>NA|TRBV9|NA|13|TRBJ1-1
TGTGCCAGCAGCGTAGATATTGCGTCTGAAGCTTTCTTT
CASSVDIASEAFF
>TRBD1|TRBV6-1|NA|13|TRBJ1-2
TGTGCCAGCAGGGACGGGACAGCCTATGGCTACACCTTC
CASRDGTAYGYTF